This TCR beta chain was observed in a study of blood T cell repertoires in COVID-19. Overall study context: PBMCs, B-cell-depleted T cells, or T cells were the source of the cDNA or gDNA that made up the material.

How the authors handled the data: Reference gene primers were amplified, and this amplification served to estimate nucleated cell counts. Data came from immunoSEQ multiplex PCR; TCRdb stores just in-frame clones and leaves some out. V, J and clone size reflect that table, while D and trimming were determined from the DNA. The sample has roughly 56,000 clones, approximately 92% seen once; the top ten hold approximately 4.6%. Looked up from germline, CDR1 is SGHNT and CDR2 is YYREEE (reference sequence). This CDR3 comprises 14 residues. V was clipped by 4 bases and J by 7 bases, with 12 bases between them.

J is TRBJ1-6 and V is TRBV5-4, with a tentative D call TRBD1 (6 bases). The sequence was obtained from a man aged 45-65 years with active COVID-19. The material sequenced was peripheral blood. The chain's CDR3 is CASSPQGVNSPLHF. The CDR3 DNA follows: TGTGCCAGCAGCCCACAGGGTGTGAATTCACCCCTCCACTTT.